Listed here are 27 T cell receptor beta chains from one sample, sequenced in a study of beta chain features in type 1 diabetes. General study points: People with Type 1 diabetes carried modestly yet significantly shorter TCRB CDR3s in all four CD4+ subsets.

Their antigen targets remain unknown. Every isolated RNA sample was fully reverse transcribed, so sequencing captured expressed TCRB transcripts. Here immunoSEQ multiplex PCR was the method, and the copy in TCRdb shows in-frame clones only, minus some. Of nearly 700,000 clones in the sample, roughly an eighth were seen once. The sequenced sample consisted of naive CD4+ T cells from blood. The receptor set was obtained from a man aged 18 to 29 with type 1 diabetes.

Here the CDR3 reads CASRHAGTLYGYTF. CDR3 DNA sequence: TGTGCCAGCAGGCACGCCGGGACACTGTATGGCTACACCTTC. The chain recombines TRBV6-5 with TRBJ1-2; a possible D gene is TRBD1 (6 bases). From germline, CDR1 is MNHEY and CDR2 SVGAGI. V was clipped by 6 bases and J by 5 bases, with 16 bases between them. The length of the CDR3 is 14 residues.

This clone turned up a few times. J is TRBJ2-7 and V is TRBV5-1; TRBD1 matches at 7 bases. Per the germline V gene, CDR1 is SGHRS and CDR2 is YFSETQ. J gave up 0 bases and V 0 bases, and 3 bases lay outside the gene matches. The CDR3 covers 15 residues. CDR3 nucleotides: TGCGCCAGCAGCTTGGGGGGACAGTACTCCTACGAGCAGTACTTC. It encodes CASSLGGQYSYEQYF.

The gene calls are TRBV5-4 and TRBJ1-6; D is unresolved. The CDR3 runs 15 residues. Between the trimmed V and J ends, which lost 3 bases and 7 bases, there was a span of 14 bases. From germline, CDR1 is SGHNT and CDR2 YYREEE (reference sequence). CDR3 protein: CASSSMGRTNSPLHF. As DNA, the CDR3 is TGTGCCAGCAGCTCAATGGGGAGGACCAATTCACCCCTCCACTTT.

This clone was found a few times. The chain is built from TRBV27 and TRBJ1-3; the match to TRBD1 covers 7 bases. Unmatched junction bases numbered 12, after V lost 5 bases and J lost 8 bases. In germline, CDR1 is MNHEY, CDR2 SMNVEV (reference sequence). CDR3 size: 15 residues. CDR3 residues: CASSNRGGGADTIYF. CDR3 in DNA: TGTGCCAGCAGTAACCGAGGGGGCGGCGCGGACACCATATATTTT.

This clone has just a few counts. J is TRBJ1-2 and V is TRBV7-9; a weak D match, TRBD1 (5 bases). V shed 5 bases and J shed 4 bases, with 20 bases lying between them. The germline V gene encodes CDR1 SEHNR and CDR2 FQNEAQ (reference sequence). CDR3 size: 16 residues. The CDR3 spells CASSPRQGTKGYGYTF. The CDR3 coding sequence is TGTGCCAGCAGCCCCAGGCAGGGAACAAAAGGCTATGGCTACACCTTC.

The rearrangement links TRBV2 to TRBJ1-1; no firm D call. Germline CDR1 is SNHLY and CDR2 is FYNNEI. This CDR3 is 14 amino acids long. V lost 3 bases and J lost 3, with 11 bases in between. CDR3 amino acids: CASSDGGMDTEAFF. CDR3 nucleotides: TGTGCCAGCAGTGACGGAGGGATGGACACTGAAGCTTTCTTT.

The chain recombines TRBV5-1 with TRBJ2-7; 9 bases align to TRBD1. Germline assignment: CDR1 SGHRS and CDR2 YFSETQ. This CDR3 is 15 amino acids long. V trimming: 3 bases; J trimming: 1 base; junction bases outside the gene matches: 5. The CDR3 loop is CASSWGQGKSYEQYF. For the CDR3, the DNA is TGCGCCAGCAGCTGGGGACAGGGAAAGTCCTACGAGCAGTACTTC.

This chain connects TRBV9 to TRBJ1-1; TRBD1 matches 8 bases. Germline V lookup: CDR1 SGDLS, CDR2 YYNGEE. V was clipped by 3 bases and J by 1 base; unmatched bases: 5. This CDR3 spans 15 amino acids. This CDR3 reads CASSDRTGSNTEAFF. DNA for the CDR3: TGTGCCAGCAGCGACAGGACAGGGTCGAACACTGAAGCTTTCTTT. The whole variable domain, filled in from reference TRBV9 and TRBJ1-1, reads DSGVTQTPKHLITATGQRVTLRCSPRSGDLSVYWYQQSLDQGLQFLIQYYNGEERAKGNILERFSAQQFPDLHSELNLSSLELGDSALYFCASSDRTGSNTEAFFGQGTRLTVV.

The J gene is TRBJ1-4, the V gene TRBV7-2; 9 nucleotides agree with TRBD1. This CDR3 is 16 amino acids long. V dropped 3 bases and J dropped 8; count of bases not matched to a gene: 10. Germline loops: CDR1 SGHTA, CDR2 FQGNSA. DNA for the CDR3: TGTGCCAGCAGCTTGGTCGGACAGGGGATTATAGAAAAACTGTTTTTT. Translation: CASSLVGQGIIEKLFF.

This clone occurred a few times. The rearrangement links TRBV7-9 to TRBJ2-1; D is possibly TRBD1 (6 bases). CDR3 length: 13 amino acids. V was shortened by 2 bases and J by 13 bases, with 15 bases between the two germline ends. Germline V gene lookup returns CDR1 SEHNR and CDR2 FQNEAQ (reference sequence). The CDR3: CASSLSDSAKQFF. In DNA, the CDR3 is TGTGCCAGCAGCTTATCGGACAGCGCCAAACAGTTCTTC.

In this sample, this clone turned up a few times. The chain has TRBV4-1 and TRBJ2-1, with D unresolved. This CDR3 spans 17 amino acids. V was pared by 0 bases and J by 0 bases, with 12 bases between. CDR1 and CDR2 (germline): MGHRA, YSYEKL. Here the CDR3 reads CASSQEIARSSYNEQFF. CDR3 in DNA: TGCGCCAGCAGCCAAGAGATAGCCCGAAGCTCCTACAATGAGCAGTTCTTC.

V and J are TRBV27 and TRBJ2-7, with 10 bases identical to TRBD1. CDR1 MNHEY and CDR2 SMNVEV come from the germline V gene (reference sequence). The CDR3 extends over 16 amino acids. The trim removed 0 bases at V and 5 bases at J, leaving 7 bases unmatched. The CDR3 loop is CASSLSAGQGRHEQYF. CDR3 in DNA: TGTGCCAGCAGTTTATCGGCGGGACAGGGGAGGCACGAGCAGTACTTC.

The rearrangement joins TRBV6-5 to TRBJ2-2, with 8 bases that match TRBD1. J was trimmed by 4 bases and V by 8 bases; bases with no gene match: 9. The CDR3 is 15 residues long. Germline assignment: CDR1 MNHEY and CDR2 SVGAGI. CDR3 nucleotides: TGTGCCAGCGGCTCGCAGGGGGCGAGCACCGGGGAGCTGTTTTTT. This codes for CASGSQGASTGELFF.

The rearrangement links TRBV9 to TRBJ1-6; 7 bases fit TRBD1. CDR3 size: 16 residues. The germline V gene has CDR1 SGDLS and CDR2 YYNGEE. Losses at the gene ends were 0 bases for V and 7 bases for J; bases not matched to a gene: 7. CDR3 sequence reads: CASSVDSGQMNSPLHF. CDR3 sequence (DNA): TGTGCCAGCAGCGTAGATTCGGGACAGATGAATTCACCCCTCCACTTT. Supplemented by reference TRBV9 and TRBJ1-6, the full variable domain reads DSGVTQTPKHLITATGQRVTLRCSPRSGDLSVYWYQQSLDQGLQFLIQYYNGEERAKGNILERFSAQQFPDLHSELNLSSLELGDSALYFCASSVDSGQMNSPLHFGNGTRLTVT.

The chain couples TRBV5-1 to TRBJ2-3; TRBD1 might be the D (6 bases). CDR1 and CDR2 (germline): SGHRS, YFSETQ. The CDR3 spans 16 residues. V gave up 2 bases and J gave up 2 bases, with 15 bases separating them. Written as DNA, the CDR3 is TGCGCCAGCAGCTTCGGACAGTCACAGAACACAGATACGCAGTATTTT. Protein product: CASSFGQSQNTDTQYF.

This clone was counted a few times. The chain employs TRBV6-1 and TRBJ2-2; the match to TRBD1 covers 7 bases. Per the germline V gene, CDR1 is MNHNS and CDR2 is SASEGT. The CDR3 spans 14 residues. V was clipped by 6 bases and J by 3 bases; unmatched bases: 4. The CDR3 DNA reads TGTGCCAGCAGCACAGGGGATTACACCGGGGAGCTGTTTTTT. Translated, it gives CASSTGDYTGELFF.

This clone has more than one count but fewer than ten. The V gene is TRBV12-5, the J gene TRBJ1-1; D might be TRBD1 (5 bases). V lost 4 bases and J lost 6, with 15 bases in between. CDR3 length: 14 amino acids. Germline CDR1 reads LGHNT; CDR2 reads FRNRAP. Written as DNA, the CDR3 is TGTGCTAGTGGTTCCCAGGGAACTAGTTCTGAAGCTTTCTTT. Translation gives CASGSQGTSSEAFF.

This sequence joins TRBV30 and TRBJ2-3; a weak D match, TRBD1 (5 bases). The V gene's germline CDR1 is GTSNPN and CDR2 SVGIG (reference sequence). The CDR3 runs to 12 residues. The V end lost 5 bases, the J end lost 6 bases, and 12 bases lay between the germline ends. CDR3 loop: CAWALWGDTQYF. The CDR3 DNA follows: TGTGCCTGGGCTCTATGGGGCGATACGCAGTATTTT. The full variable domain, with the rest looked up from reference TRBV30 and TRBJ2-3, is SQTIHQWPATLVQPVGSPLSLECTVEGTSNPNLYWYRQAAGRGLQLLFYSVGIGQISSEVPQNLSASRPQDRQFILSSKKLLLSDSGFYLCAWALWGDTQYFGPGTRLTVL.

The chain joins TRBV18 to TRBJ2-1; TRBD2 matches 10 bases. Trimming cost V 0 bases and J 7 bases; bases outside gene matches: 3. CDR3 length: 15 amino acids. In germline, CDR1 is KGHSH, CDR2 LQKENI. CDR3 amino acids: CASSPPAGGLNEQFF. For the CDR3, the DNA is TGTGCCAGCTCACCACCAGCGGGGGGGCTTAATGAGCAGTTCTTC.

This clone was seen more than once but under ten times. The chain links TRBV29-1 to TRBJ1-2; D is ambiguous. V lost 6 bases, J lost 2 bases, and 13 bases lay in between. Germline-derived CDR1 and CDR2 are SQVTM and ANQGSEA. The CDR3 consists of 13 residues. The CDR3 DNA follows: TGCAGCGTCTCCTCCCAACAGAACTATGGCTACACCTTC. Translated, it gives CSVSSQQNYGYTF.

This clone was seen a handful of times. The chain has TRBV29-1 and TRBJ1-1, with D possibly TRBD1 on 5 matching bases. The CDR3 runs to 14 residues. The V gene lost 4 bases and the J gene lost 1 base, with 13 bases spanning the gap. The germline V gene encodes CDR1 SQVTM and CDR2 ANQGSEA. Here the CDR3 DNA reads TGCAGCGTTGTTAAGGCAACAGGGAACACTGAAGCTTTCTTT. Amino acid sequence: CSVVKATGNTEAFF.

This clone was picked up a small number of times. The gene calls are TRBV11-2 and TRBJ2-7; TRBD1 matches at 8 bases. Germline values: CDR1 SGHAT, CDR2 FQNNGV. The junction had 5 bases not matched to a gene; V was cut back by 5 bases and J by 2 bases. The CDR3 extends over 14 amino acids. DNA of the CDR3: TGTGCCAGCAGCCCGGACAGGGCGACCTACGAGCAGTACTTC. It specifies CASSPDRATYEQYF. The full variable domain, in which reference TRBV11-2 and TRBJ2-7 provide the parts outside the CDR3, is EAGVAQSPRYKIIEKRQSVAFWCNPISGHATLYWYQQILGQGPKLLIQFQNNGVVDDSQLPKDRFSAERLKGVDSTLKIQPAKLEDSAVYLCASSPDRATYEQYFGPGTRLTVT.

The genes are TRBV28 and TRBJ1-4, with D tentatively TRBD1 (5 bases). Germline V lookup: CDR1 MDHEN, CDR2 SYDVKM. The V gene lost 6 bases and the J gene lost 2 bases, with 7 bases spanning the gap. CDR3 size: 13 residues. CDR3 in amino acids: CASRWGTNEKLFF. The CDR3 DNA is TGTGCCAGCAGATGGGGGACTAATGAAAAACTGTTTTTT.

Only a few counts were recorded for this clone. The V gene is TRBV30, the J gene TRBJ1-1; the match to TRBD1 covers 10 bases. This CDR3 comprises 14 residues. The junction had 5 bases not matched to a gene; V was cut back by 2 bases and J by 5 bases. From germline, CDR1 is GTSNPN and CDR2 SVGIG (reference sequence). The CDR3 DNA sequence: TGTGCCTGGAGTCGGGACAGGGGAAGGACTGAAGCTTTCTTT. Residues: CAWSRDRGRTEAFF. The entire variable domain, with the rest obtained from reference TRBV30 and TRBJ1-1, is as follows: SQTIHQWPATLVQPVGSPLSLECTVEGTSNPNLYWYRQAAGRGLQLLFYSVGIGQISSEVPQNLSASRPQDRQFILSSKKLLLSDSGFYLCAWSRDRGRTEAFFGQGTRLTVV.

This clone showed up just a few times. The V call is TRBV7-9, the J call TRBJ1-6; D uncertain. This CDR3 has 13 residues. Deletions cut 4 bases from V and 11 bases from J, with 12 bases between. The germline V gene encodes CDR1 SEHNR and CDR2 FQNEAQ (reference sequence). CDR3 residues: CASSSEDSTPLHF. The CDR3 DNA follows: TGTGCCAGCAGCTCCGAGGATAGTACACCCCTCCACTTT.

The chain is built from TRBV19 and TRBJ1-1, with D hard to call. CDR1 and CDR2 (germline): LNHDA, SQIVND (reference sequence). The CDR3 sequence is 16 residues long. V was shortened by 3 bases and J by 4 bases, with 18 bases between the two germline ends. Here the CDR3 reads CASSISGLISGTEAFF. CDR3 nucleotide sequence: TGTGCCAGTAGTATCTCTGGTTTGATTAGCGGCACTGAAGCTTTCTTT. The full variable domain, its missing parts supplied by reference TRBV19 and TRBJ1-1, is DGGITQSPKYLFRKEGQNVTLSCEQNLNHDAMYWYRQDPGQGLRLIYYSQIVNDFQKGDIAEGYSVSREKKESFPLTVTSAQKNPTAFYLCASSISGLISGTEAFFGQGTRLTVV.

This clone was seen a handful of times. J is TRBJ1-1 and V is TRBV9; D remains unclear. V was cut by 3 bases and J by 4 bases, with 13 bases left in between. Germline CDR1 SGDLS, CDR2 YYNGEE. This CDR3 has 14 amino acids. This CDR3 reads CASSARTRGTEAFF. CDR3 nucleotides: TGTGCCAGCAGCGCCAGGACTCGCGGCACTGAAGCTTTCTTT.